Reported below is one T cell receptor (beta chain). Its antigen remains undetermined. There are no base qualities to consult, and no much larger clone falls within one base. The EasySep Human CD8+ T Cell Enrichment Kit was used on day 10 to isolate CD8+ T cells from every culture. The immunoSEQ platform was used to sequence TCR beta CDR3 regions at survey depth. The QIAamp DNA micro kit was used to extract genomic DNA from every cultured and uncultured CD8+ T cell population. On the study's bioinformatics: Any sample with under 5,000 productive reads was excluded, and this exclusion removed about 7% of the roughly 80 cultures stimulated with HIV peptides. Sequences were trimmed to CDR3 by a MANAFEST web app, and nonproductive sequences, CDR3s under 5 amino acids, and sequences not starting with C or ending with F/W were removed. Clonotypes were classified as antigen-specific only if expansion was observed in at least 2 of 3 replicates versus the no-peptide control at FDR 0.01, only within one epitope family. Specific clonotypes also needed at least fivefold higher frequency than in wells stimulated with peptides from other epitope families. In its TCRdb copy, this immuneACCESS table keeps in-frame sequences only and misses some clones. Where compared with another copy, unresolved V genes explain less than half of these, and the others have no known cause. V and J calls and clone size are as listed in that table; D and trimming were resolved from the DNA. The sample records 5,000 to 7,000 clones, under 70% of which are singletons. The top ten hold about 41% of the sample.

As encoded in the germline V gene, CDR1 is SGHDN while CDR2 is FVKESK. V drops 0 bases and J drops 2 bases, leaving 14 bases in between. The CDR3 spans 18 residues, from the cysteine through the phenylalanine. Only the CDR3 DNA stays, 54 bases, in frame from base 1. The sample comes from a study of CD8 T cell repertoires and HIV-1 epitope variants (dated by TCRdb to 2019 to 2021). Regarding the study in general: In separate culture wells, T cells were stimulated with each of twenty-five peptides that represented autologous and known Gag and Nef epitope variants. A CMV, EBV and flu peptide pool, the Ebola AY9 epitope as negative control, and a no-peptide well were included as control conditions. Three Gag epitope families and Nef HW9 and YT9 were included among the tested epitopes. T cells were enriched with the EasySep Human T Cell Enrichment Kit and co-cultured with equal numbers of autologous T cell-negative cells as antigen-presenting cells. Cultures ran for about 10 days in IMDM with gentamicin, with half-media changes on days 3 and 7 adding IL-2, IL-7 and IL-15. An aliquot of 1M T cells was saved as an uncultured baseline condition, separate from the approximately 75 T cell cultures. A total of around 85 T cell cultures were run, with each culture condition performed in triplicate except for one peptide, which was performed in duplicate.

Study-wide findings and limitations: Only TCR beta chains were identified by the assay, and proliferation to antigen, not T cell function or cytokine profile, was indicated. The study identified eight to ten antigen-specific TCR beta clonotypes, roughly 6 of which appeared to be cross-reactive for autologous or known escape epitope variants. The Nef KF9 family was recognized by five clonotypes and the HW9 family by one, and no responses to the TAALDMSHF plasma variant were observed.

Source material: cultured CD8+ T cells derived from PBMCs. The sequence is built from TRBV14 and TRBJ2-6, with a tentative D gene TRBD2 over 5 matching bases. The TCR was taken from a male donor with HIV. CDR3 reads: CASSQETGRSAGANVLTF. The nucleotides are TGTGCCAGCAGCCAAGAAACGGGGAGATCGGCTGGGGCCAACGTCCTGACTTTC.